This T cell receptor beta chain was sequenced in a study of radiation and T cells in renal cell carcinoma. Libraries were prepared by immunoSEQ multiplex PCR; TCRdb keeps only in-frame clonotypes and omits some of them. The sample lists 150,000 or so clones; 75% to 90% were seen once. As to time point: baseline pretreatment blood. Treatment reported: 15 Gy SBRT to primary tumor, nephrectomy 4 weeks later. Blood was sampled at baseline, 2 weeks and 4 weeks after SBRT. V was clipped by 5 bases and J by 6 bases, with 13 bases between them. CDR1 SGHTA and CDR2 FQGNSA come from the germline V gene. This CDR3 is 13 amino acids long.

Sequenced material: blood, taken from a patient whose treatment included radiotherapy and nephrectomy. The receptor's source is a woman aged 50 to 60 with renal cell carcinoma. The V call is TRBV7-2, the J call TRBJ1-1; weak D call: TRBD1 (6 bases). The CDR3 region has the DNA TGTGCCAGCAGCCTACAGGGTGGGGCTGAAGCTTTCTTT. It codes for CASSLQGGAEAFF.